This is a list of T cell receptor beta chains from one sample in a study of T cells expressing NK-cell markers. After re-calling the 5' RACE reads, TCRdb lists one entry per CDR3 protein, DNA absent. This sample lists hundreds of thousands of distinct CDR3 sequences; its ten largest clones have 4% to 5%. Sequences were obtained from blood T cells: a sorted CD56 or NKG2C T cell subset, CD4+ or CD8+ T cells, or bulk PBMC T cells (not recorded which). All receptors come from a woman between 18 and 75 years old in good health. Both conserved end residues are part of each CDR3.

v_gene	j_gene	CDR3aa
TRBV20-1	TRBJ2-7	CSARDYRTEQFTQQYF
TRBV20-1	TRBJ2-3	CSARDASGVLGTQYF
TRBV10-3	TRBJ2-1	CAITKTGDSSSEQFF
TRBV6-4	TRBJ2-1	CASSRDRIEQFF
TRBV4-1	TRBJ2-1	CASSQQGAQGNNEQFF
TRBV2	TRBJ2-1	CASRLGPYNEQFF
TRBV12-3/TRBV12-4	TRBJ2-1	CASTLGERTYNEQFF
TRBV7-9	TRBJ1-4	CASSLRGLTNEKLFF
TRBV13	TRBJ2-5	CASSPGRTQETQYF
TRBV29-1	TRBJ1-2	CSVEGPATQKLYGYTF
TRBV29-1	TRBJ2-1	CSAGRLAGGEQFF
TRBV7-2	TRBJ2-1	CASSFEGSSILRRQFF
TRBV2	TRBJ2-2	CASSESAGELFF
TRBV19	TRBJ1-2	CASREPISYGYTF
TRBV10-3	TRBJ2-1	CAISLQGEGEQFF
TRBV30	TRBJ1-2	CAWSPWVGYTF
TRBV6-1	TRBJ2-1	CASSETGYEQFF
TRBV20-1	TRBJ1-4	CSARDERGQGGEKLFF
TRBV12-3/TRBV12-4	TRBJ1-5	CASRISYSNQPQHF
TRBV20-1	TRBJ1-2	CSPKIPGDYYGYTF
TRBV7-2	TRBJ2-5	CASSRVTGQETQYF
TRBV7-6	TRBJ2-3	CASSLARGDTQYF
TRBV12-3/TRBV12-4	TRBJ1-6	CASNPGQGMDSPLHF
TRBV24-1	TRBJ2-6	CATSESTGTGANVLTF
TRBV5-1	TRBJ2-5	CASSIGGETQYF
TRBV4-3	TRBJ2-1	CASSQSTLAGGRLRFF
TRBV4-3	TRBJ1-6	CASSQEAGDNSPLHF
TRBV4-1	TRBJ2-5	CASSPTQGTHQETQYF
TRBV5-6	TRBJ2-2	CASSLLGQGSLGGELFF
TRBV14	TRBJ2-2	CASSQIGSRVNTGELFF
TRBV29-1	TRBJ2-5	CSGLGSGPETQYF
TRBV7-2	TRBJ2-1	CASSRGAGLAYNEQFF
TRBV11-3	TRBJ2-1	CASRPPGDNEQFF
TRBV6-5	TRBJ2-1	CASSYLGGLDNEQFF
TRBV29-1	TRBJ2-7	CSVWKGAGGEQYF
TRBV18	TRBJ2-7	CASSEIAGAAYEQYF
TRBV9	TRBJ1-1	CASSFSVGGDTEAFF
TRBV20-1	TRBJ2-7	CSAKPMASGSYEQYF
TRBV7-9	TRBJ2-5	CASSLVTGPPQYF
TRBV5-1	TRBJ2-3	CASTVLGVADTQYF
TRBV28	TRBJ1-2	CASSSGPYRGYTF
TRBV19	TRBJ2-3	CATPPGTPTERGRTDTQYF
TRBV11-2	TRBJ1-2	CASSGPTTNYGYTF
TRBV20-1	TRBJ1-5	CSARDLSAGPHQPQHF
TRBV7-3	TRBJ2-7	CASSPLDRESSYEQYF
TRBV30	TRBJ1-1	CAWSGRGQGENEAFF
TRBV5-1	TRBJ2-1	CASRSGTLYNEQFF
TRBV7-2	TRBJ1-2	CASSLDGGGYGYTF
TRBV20-1	TRBJ2-1	CSTTGTGGGGQFF
TRBV24-1	TRBJ2-1	CATSDAFLAEQFF
TRBV4-3	TRBJ1-6	CASGNQGNSPLHF
TRBV7-3	TRBJ2-2	CASSLVGGGITGELFF
TRBV30	TRBJ2-5	CAWIRRAGGSEETQYF
TRBV5-1	TRBJ1-1	CASRNGADTEAFF
TRBV29-1	TRBJ2-7	CSGSQAGAGEQYF
TRBV19	TRBJ2-7	CASSIPGTVNEQYF
TRBV11-3	TRBJ2-3	CASSLVSGAKGTQYF